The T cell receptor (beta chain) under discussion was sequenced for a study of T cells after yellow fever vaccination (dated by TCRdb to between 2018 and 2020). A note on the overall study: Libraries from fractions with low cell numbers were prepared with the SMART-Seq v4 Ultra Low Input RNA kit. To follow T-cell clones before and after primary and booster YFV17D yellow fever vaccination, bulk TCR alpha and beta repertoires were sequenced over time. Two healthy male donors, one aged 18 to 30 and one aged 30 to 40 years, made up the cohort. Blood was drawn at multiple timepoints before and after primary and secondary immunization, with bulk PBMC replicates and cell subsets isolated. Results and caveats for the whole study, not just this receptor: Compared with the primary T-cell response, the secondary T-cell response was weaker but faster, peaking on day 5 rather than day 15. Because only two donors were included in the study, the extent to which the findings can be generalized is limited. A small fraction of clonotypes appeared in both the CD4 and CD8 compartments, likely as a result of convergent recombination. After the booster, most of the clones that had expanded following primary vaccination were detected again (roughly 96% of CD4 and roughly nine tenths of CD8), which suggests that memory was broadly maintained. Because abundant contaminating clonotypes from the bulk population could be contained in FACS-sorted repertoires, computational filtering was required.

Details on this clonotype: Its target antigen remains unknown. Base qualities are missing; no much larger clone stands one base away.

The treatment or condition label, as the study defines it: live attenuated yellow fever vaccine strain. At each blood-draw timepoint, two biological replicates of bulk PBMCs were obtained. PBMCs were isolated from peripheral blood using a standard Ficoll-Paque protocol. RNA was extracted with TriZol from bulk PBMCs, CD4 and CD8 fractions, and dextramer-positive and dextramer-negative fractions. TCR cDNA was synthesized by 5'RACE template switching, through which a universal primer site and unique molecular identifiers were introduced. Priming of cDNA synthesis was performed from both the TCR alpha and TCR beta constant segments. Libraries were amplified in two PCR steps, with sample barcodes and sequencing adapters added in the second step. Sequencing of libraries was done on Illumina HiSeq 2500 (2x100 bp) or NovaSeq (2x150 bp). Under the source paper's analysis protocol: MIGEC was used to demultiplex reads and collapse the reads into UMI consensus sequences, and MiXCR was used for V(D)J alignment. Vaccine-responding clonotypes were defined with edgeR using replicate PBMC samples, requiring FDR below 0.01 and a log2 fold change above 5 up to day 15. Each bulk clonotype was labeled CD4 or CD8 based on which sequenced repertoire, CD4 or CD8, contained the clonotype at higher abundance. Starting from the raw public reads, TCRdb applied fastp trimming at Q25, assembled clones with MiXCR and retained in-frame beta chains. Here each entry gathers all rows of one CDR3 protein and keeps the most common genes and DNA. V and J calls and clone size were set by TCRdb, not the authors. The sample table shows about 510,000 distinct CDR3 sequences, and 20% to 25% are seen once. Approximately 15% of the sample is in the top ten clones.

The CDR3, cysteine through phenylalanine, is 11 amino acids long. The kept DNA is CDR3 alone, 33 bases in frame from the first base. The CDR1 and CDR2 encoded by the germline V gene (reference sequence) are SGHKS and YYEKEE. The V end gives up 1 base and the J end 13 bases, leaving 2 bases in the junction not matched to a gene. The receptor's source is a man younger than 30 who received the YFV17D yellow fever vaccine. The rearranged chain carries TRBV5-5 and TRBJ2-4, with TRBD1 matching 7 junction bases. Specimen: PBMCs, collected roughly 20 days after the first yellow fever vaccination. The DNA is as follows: TGTGCCAGCAGCTTGATGGGACAGCAGTACTTC. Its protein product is CASSLMGQQYF.